A selection of T cell receptor beta chains follows, all from one sample in a study of T cell repertoires in cytomegalovirus infection. TCRdb passed the reads through MiXCR, listing each CDR3 protein once. In the table there are approximately 730,000 distinct CDR3 sequences, about 27% of which are singletons. Their cognate antigens are unknown. The material sequenced was cultured CD8+ T cells from PBMCs, taken from culture after CMV antigen stimulation. The receptors derive from a human donor in good health (CMV status not recorded). Some clones in this sample may be carry-over from other donors' samples. Each CDR3 is given with its conserved first and last residue. A D gene is named only where the DNA matches it firmly. Not every row has a clone size; where given, it reads once, few, many or a size class.

v_call,clone_size,d_call,j_call,cdr3_aa,cdr3_nt
TRBV7-9,many,TRBD1,TRBJ1-2,CASSRPGVDRGQSYGYTF,TGTGCCAGCAGCCGTCCTGGGGTAGACAGGGGGCAGAGCTATGGCTACACCTTC
TRBV7-6,many,.,TRBJ2-5,CASSFGVYEGLQETQYF,TGTGCCAGCAGCTTCGGCGTTTACGAGGGTCTTCAAGAGACCCAGTACTTC
TRBV6-1,many,TRBD2,TRBJ2-1,CASSLSGTSYNEQFF,TGTGCCAGCAGTTTAAGCGGGACCTCCTACAATGAGCAGTTCTTC
TRBV24-1,.,.,TRBJ2-2,CATSVGGELFF,TGTGCCACCAGTGTGGGCGGGGAGCTGTTTTTT
TRBV24-1,many,.,TRBJ2-1,CATSGTLNNEQFF,TGTGCCACCTCCGGGACACTGAACAATGAGCAGTTCTTC
TRBV7-2,.,TRBD2,TRBJ2-5,CASSSRLAHQETQYF,TGTGCCAGCAGTTCCCGACTAGCGCACCAAGAGACCCAGTACTTC
TRBV28,.,TRBD2,TRBJ2-1,CASSLLSSGGGFSSYNEQFF,TGTGCCAGCAGTTTACTGAGTAGCGGGGGGGGATTTAGCTCCTACAATGAGCAGTTCTTC
TRBV2,few,.,TRBJ2-2,CASSVAGLASGELFF,TGTGCCAGCAGTGTGGCAGGGCTAGCAAGCGGGGAGCTGTTTTTT
TRBV7-8,.,.,TRBJ1-1,CASSYGQTQAFF,TGTGCCAGCAGCTACGGACAGACCCAAGCTTTCTTT
TRBV12-3/TRBV12-4,many,.,TRBJ1-1,CASSSPLGAFF,TGTGCCAGCAGTTCCCCCTTGGGGGCTTTCTTT
TRBV4-1,.,.,TRBJ1-5,CASSQDEGVNQPQHF,TGCGCCAGCAGCCAAGATGAAGGGGTCAATCAGCCCCAGCATTTT
TRBV7-9,.,.,TRBJ1-2,CASTTPGGQSGYTF,TGTGCCAGCACCACGCCCGGGGGCCAGAGTGGCTACACCTTC
TRBV12-3/TRBV12-4,.,.,TRBJ2-7,CASSSLVGYEQYF,TGTGCCAGCAGTTCCCTCGTAGGCTACGAGCAGTACTTC
TRBV14,.,.,TRBJ1-2,CASSQVLTASLWTF,TGTGCCAGCAGCCAAGTCCTAACGGCTTCCTTGTGGACCTTC
TRBV7-6,few,TRBD1,TRBJ1-1,CASSYGTARNTEAFF,TGTGCCAGCAGCTACGGGACAGCACGGAACACTGAAGCTTTCTTT
TRBV29-1,.,.,TRBJ2-2,CSVVQSDTGELFF,TGCAGCGTTGTTCAGTCGGACACCGGGGAGCTGTTTTTT
TRBV5-1,.,TRBD1,TRBJ2-2,CASSFQGVTGELFF,TGCGCCAGCAGCTTTCAGGGGGTCACCGGGGAGCTGTTTTTT
TRBV7-9,few,.,TRBJ2-7,CASSSGDSISYEQYF,TGTGCCAGCAGCTCGGGGGACAGCATCTCCTACGAGCAGTACTTC
TRBV27,.,.,TRBJ1-6,CASTWGGVTYNSPLHF,TGTGCCAGCACCTGGGGGGGAGTGACCTATAATTCACCCCTCCACTTT
TRBV9,.,.,TRBJ2-1,CASSVKGGNEQFF,TGTGCCAGCAGCGTAAAAGGAGGGAATGAGCAGTTCTTC
TRBV7-9,.,.,TRBJ1-1,CASSPVGDSEAFF,TGTGCCAGCAGCCCCGTGGGGGATTCTGAAGCTTTCTTT
TRBV7-6,few,TRBD1,TRBJ2-1,CASSTRQGIGNEQFF,TGTGCCAGCAGCACGCGACAGGGGATCGGCAATGAGCAGTTCTTC
TRBV7-9,many,.,TRBJ2-7,CASSPPGEGALSYEQYF,TGTGCCAGCAGTCCCCCGGGTGAAGGGGCACTCTCCTACGAGCAGTACTTC
TRBV6-6,.,TRBD1,TRBJ2-1,CASVQDRGIPRSSYNEQFF,TGTGCCAGCGTCCAGGACAGGGGGATCCCTCGAAGCTCCTACAATGAGCAGTTCTTC
TRBV10-3,.,TRBD1,TRBJ2-2,CAISYNGQGMITGELFF,TGTGCCATCAGTTATAACGGACAGGGGATGATCACCGGGGAGCTGTTTTTT
TRBV7-2,.,.,TRBJ2-5,CASKGAGGRETQYF,TGTGCCAGCAAGGGGGCGGGGGGCAGGGAGACCCAGTACTTC
TRBV7-9,few,.,TRBJ1-2,CASSLGPLGGYTF,TGTGCCAGCAGCTTAGGGCCCTTAGGGGGCTACACCTTC
TRBV6-6,.,.,TRBJ1-6,CASSGPGDSPLHF,TGTGCCAGCAGTGGACCCGGAGATTCACCCCTCCACTTT
TRBV5-5,.,TRBD1,TRBJ1-4,CASSPKTGTIEKLFF,TGTGCCAGCAGCCCAAAGACAGGGACTATTGAAAAACTGTTTTTT
TRBV13,few,.,TRBJ1-4,CASSFGRTPVDKLFF,TGTGCCAGCAGTTTCGGACGAACCCCGGTTGACAAACTGTTTTTT
TRBV14,few,.,TRBJ2-5,CASSRGLLVVGETQYF,TGTGCCAGCAGCCGGGGTTTGTTAGTGGTTGGAGAGACCCAGTACTTC
TRBV6-1,.,TRBD2,TRBJ2-7,CASGRVYYEQYF,TGTGCCAGCGGGAGGGTATACTACGAGCAGTACTTC
TRBV4-1,few,.,TRBJ2-1,CASSHYGGDEQFF,TGCGCCAGCAGCCACTACGGGGGCGATGAGCAGTTCTTC
TRBV4-1,few,TRBD1,TRBJ2-7,CASSREQTGDEQYF,TGCGCCAGCAGCCGAGAGCAAACAGGGGACGAGCAGTACTTC
TRBV7-9,few,TRBD1,TRBJ2-7,CASSHPTGTGSYEQYF,TGTGCCAGCAGCCACCCAACCGGGACAGGGAGTTACGAGCAGTACTTC
TRBV7-2,few,.,TRBJ2-3,CASSPYTIGSTDTQYF,TGTGCCAGCAGCCCTTACACAATCGGGAGCACAGATACGCAGTATTTT
TRBV18,once,.,TRBJ1-5,CASSPRADNQPQHF,TGTGCCAGCTCACCAAGGGCCGACAATCAGCCCCAGCATTTT
TRBV7-9,.,.,TRBJ2-4,CASTPGGWDIQYF,TGTGCCAGCACCCCGGGGGGCTGGGACATTCAGTACTTC
TRBV15,.,.,TRBJ2-1,CATSIEYNEQFF,TGTGCCACCAGCATTGAATACAATGAGCAGTTCTTC
TRBV9,.,.,TRBJ1-2,CASSVGTGYTF,TGTGCCAGCAGCGTGGGGACGGGCTACACCTTC
TRBV6-5,.,.,TRBJ2-7,CASSRYSYEQYF,TGTGCCAGCAGTCGCTACAGCTACGAGCAGTACTTC
TRBV4-2,many,.,TRBJ1-6,CASSQDGGLYNSPLHF,TGTGCCAGCAGCCAAGATGGGGGACTTTATAATTCACCCCTCCACTTT
TRBV19,.,.,TRBJ2-3,CASSIISSSTDTQYF,TGTGCCAGTAGTATCATCTCGTCTAGCACAGATACGCAGTATTTT
TRBV10-3,.,.,TRBJ2-7,CAISLLGDTYKLYEQYF,TGTGCCATCAGCCTTTTGGGGGACACTTATAAACTCTACGAGCAGTACTTC
TRBV29-1,many,.,TRBJ1-4,CSGRTGPKLFF,TGCAGCGGCCGAACAGGGCCAAAACTGTTTTTT
TRBV5-6,few,.,TRBJ2-7,CASTDRDVVYEQYF,TGTGCCAGCACCGACCGGGACGTAGTCTACGAGCAGTACTTC
TRBV7-2,many,.,TRBJ2-7,CASSLWGSTYEQYF,TGTGCCAGCAGCTTATGGGGCAGCACCTACGAGCAGTACTTC
TRBV29-1,.,TRBD2,TRBJ2-2,CSVEGTSGGIDTGELFF,TGCAGCGTTGAGGGGACTAGCGGGGGTATTGACACCGGGGAGCTGTTTTTT
TRBV15,.,.,TRBJ2-7,CATSAGLSTYEQYF,TGTGCCACCAGCGCCGGACTATCCACCTACGAGCAGTACTTC
TRBV12-3/TRBV12-4,few,TRBD1,TRBJ1-5,CASSLRGLGRPQHF,TGTGCCAGCAGTTTAAGGGGGCTGGGGCGGCCCCAGCATTTT
TRBV14,.,TRBD1,TRBJ2-2,CASSQELRGQYLLFTGELFF,TGTGCCAGCAGCCAAGAATTAAGGGGGCAGTACCTGCTGTTCACCGGGGAGCTGTTTTTT
TRBV29-1,.,.,TRBJ1-1,CSVEINMNTEAFF,TGCAGCGTTGAAATTAATATGAACACTGAAGCTTTCTTT
TRBV29-1,few,.,TRBJ2-1,CSVTTARGYNEQFF,TGCAGCGTTACCACCGCGAGGGGTTACAATGAGCAGTTCTTC
TRBV7-9,.,TRBD1,TRBJ1-5,CASSQTNLGQGANQPQHF,TGTGCCAGCAGCCAGACAAACCTCGGACAGGGGGCAAATCAGCCCCAGCATTTT
TRBV5-1,.,TRBD2,TRBJ2-2,CASSLLAAAGVLFF,TGCGCCAGCAGCTTGCTAGCGGCCGCCGGGGTGCTGTTTTTT
TRBV14,few,.,TRBJ1-6,CASSQDLYNSPLHF,TGTGCCAGCAGCCAAGATCTGTATAATTCACCCCTCCACTTT
TRBV6-6,.,.,TRBJ2-1,CAGGPEAREQFF,TGTGCCGGGGGACCAGAGGCCCGAGAGCAGTTCTTC